The TCR beta chain described here comes from a study of blood T cell repertoires in COVID-19. About the research overall: Sources were T cells, B-cell-depleted T cells, or PBMCs; the material itself was cDNA or gDNA.

Source study methods: Scientists estimated how many nucleated cells there were by amplifying reference gene primers. The repertoire was sequenced with immunoSEQ multiplex PCR; TCRdb's copy has only in-frame clones and lacks some. V, J and clone size are taken as reported in that table, and D and trimming were inferred from the DNA itself. The sample includes some 68,000 clones, roughly 83% of them seen just once. The CDR3 covers 11 residues. V shed 10 bases, J shed 8 bases, and the junction held 2 bases outside the gene matches. The chain carries TRBV12-3 or TRBV12-4 and TRBJ2-4; 10 positions match TRBD2. The material sequenced was peripheral blood. This clonotype originated in a man between 65 and 85 years old with acute or convalescent COVID-19. This CDR3 is CAIGLADIQYF. The CDR3 DNA reads TGTGCCATCGGACTAGCGGACATTCAGTACTTC.